Sequencing of this TCR beta chain was carried out in a study of monozygotic twins with inflammatory bowel disease. TCRdb reanalyzed the 5' RACE reads, giving one entry per CDR3 protein sequence and no DNA. The sample table sets out approximately 330,000 distinct CDR3 sequences. This CDR3 is 13 amino acids long. Per germline, CDR1 MDHEN and CDR2 SYDVKM. The sequenced sample was blood. The source is a human donor with ulcerative colitis or Crohn's disease, or a healthy co-twin of an affected twin (not recorded which). The chain combines TRBV28 with TRBJ1-2. CDR3 sequence reads: CASSLDSNYGYTF.